This entry lists 4 T cell receptor beta chains sequenced from one sample in a study of T-cell reconstitution after alpha-beta-depleted transplantation in children. Preparation of the TCRbeta library involved a method that used unique molecular identifiers. TCRdb used MiXCR to reprocess the PCR reads, holding one entry per CDR3 protein. The sample yields over 450,000 distinct CDR3 sequences, about 11% seen once. The source was PBMCs, collected before TCRalphabeta/CD19-depleted stem cell transplant. Every receptor here comes from a child between 2 and 9 years old with inherited bone marrow failure, due to receive a stem cell transplant.

This clonotype was detected many times. The chain joins TRBV29-1 to TRBJ2-5; TRBD2 agrees at 8 bases. Germline values: CDR1 SQVTM, CDR2 ANQGSEA. Trimming removed 3 bases from V and 7 bases from J; junction bases left unmatched: 10. The CDR3 is 14 amino acids. CDR3 loop: CSVEREAGGGTQYF. The CDR3 DNA reads as TGCAGCGTTGAGCGGGAGGCTGGTGGAGGGACCCAGTACTTC.

This clonotype has at least ten counts. The DNA for the CDR3 is TGCAGCGTGAAGGGGTCCACTGAAGCTTTCTTT. This sequence encodes CSVKGSTEAFF. The genes are TRBV29-1 and TRBJ1-1, with TRBD1 as a possible D gene (5 bases). The germline V gene has CDR1 SQVTM and CDR2 ANQGSEA. There are 11 residues in the CDR3. With 6 bases removed from V and 4 bases from J, the gap between germline ends came to 9 bases.

There are many counts of this clonotype. The V call is TRBV4-1, the J call TRBJ2-1; 8 bases agree with TRBD2. The CDR3 loop spans 16 amino acids. The J segment lost 7 bases and the V segment lost 1 base, leaving 9 bases of the junction unmatched. Germline CDR1 is MGHRA and CDR2 is YSYEKL. The CDR3 region has the DNA TGCGCCAGCAGCCAAGTTTTGGGACTAGGTGGGAATGAGCAGTTCTTC. Protein sequence: CASSQVLGLGGNEQFF.

This clonotype was seen many times. V gene TRBV7-2 combines with J gene TRBJ1-5; 7 bases are shared with TRBD1. Looked up from germline, CDR1 is SGHTA and CDR2 is FQGNSA. The CDR3 consists of 15 residues. V lost 4 bases to trimming and J lost 5 bases; unmatched junction nucleotides: 8. This chain's CDR3 is CASSSQTGMDQPQHF. In nucleotides, the CDR3 is TGTGCCAGCAGCTCGCAGACAGGGATGGATCAGCCCCAGCATTTT.